This paragraph covers one T cell receptor (beta chain) sequence. Looked up from germline, CDR1 is MNHEY and CDR2 is SMNVEV (reference sequence). This CDR3 contains 17 residues. V lost 0 bases and J lost 6; bases outside the gene matches: 10. Generated by immunoSEQ multiplex PCR, the TCRdb table keeps only in-frame clones and is missing some. The data show 130,000 or so clones, around 93% seen once. The data are from a study of control samples from healthy donors and cancer patients. The chain combines TRBV27 with TRBJ1-1; 10 positions agree with TRBD1. The source material was blood. The source of this sequence is a woman aged 50 to 60 in good health. The CDR3 here is CASSLSGTGVYIAEAFF. The CDR3 DNA reads as TGTGCCAGCAGTTTATCGGGGACAGGGGTTTATATCGCTGAAGCTTTCTTT.